This T cell receptor (beta chain) was obtained from a study of blood T cell repertoires in COVID-19 (dated by TCRdb to the early 2020s). Some background on the complete study: Samples from collaborators originated in the United States, Italy and Spain and spanned both the acute and convalescent phases of COVID-19. The prospective study material was composed of cDNA or gDNA derived from T cells, B-cell-depleted T cells, or PBMCs. Subjects who had been exposed to COVID-19, were actively infected with it, or had recovered from it provided the deeply sampled blood TCRbeta repertoires that made up the dataset. The repertoires were released in a freely available public database intended as a resource for research on the immune response to SARS-CoV-2. The samples were drawn from the first 160 participants of the ongoing ImmuneRACE study and from some 1,300 subjects provided by 6 global collaborators. Nearly every sample came with metadata listing a de-identified subject ID, COVID-19 status, age in years and sex. Where HLA class I and class II types were available, the types were taken from metadata supplied by the sample provider, not from assay-based typing. Summary of the overall study and its limitations: Clinical and demographic metadata were provided uncurated, with the amount varying by source and participant.

Remarks on this clone: It lacks a known antigen. The input lacks base qualities; no much larger clone sits a single base away.

V loses 5 bases at its end and J loses 4 bases; junction bases beyond the gene matches: 11. Its CDR3 holds 16 amino acids, cysteine through phenylalanine. Solely the CDR3 DNA is kept, with 48 bases framed from the first base. The germline V gene supplies CDR1 SGHRS and CDR2 YFSETQ. TCRbeta CDR3 regions were amplified from genomic DNA using the immunoSEQ Assay, a bias-controlled multiplex PCR. The original pipeline was this. Within the assay, amplification of reference gene primers was used to estimate how many nucleated cells each sample contained. To quantify the absolute abundance of each unique TCRbeta CDR3 rearrangement, sequence reads were collapsed and filtered. For each sample, productive Simpson clonality was calculated as the square root of Simpson's diversity index across productive rearrangements. TCRdb retrieved this table from immuneACCESS and kept in-frame rearrangements only. Not all clones are present; in checked studies, unresolved V genes account for under half, and no reason is known for the remainder. V and J calls and clone size are given by that table; D and trimming were obtained from the DNA. The sample table shows under 130,000 clones, and approximately 84% are seen once. The top ten hold 10% to 15% of the sample.

The collaborating institutions used their own protocols to collect whole blood in K2EDTA tubes. Collaborator samples were shipped for TCRbeta analysis as frozen whole blood, isolated PBMCs, or DNA extracted from either sample type. The receptor's source is a human donor in a cohort sampled during active or convalescent COVID-19. The chain couples TRBV5-1 to TRBJ2-5, with 10 middle bases fitting TRBD2. Source material: peripheral blood. The DNA sequence reads TGCGCCAGCAGAGGGAGCGGGGGGGCCAACGGAGAGACCCAGTACTTC. The translation is CASRGSGGANGETQYF.